This T cell receptor beta chain was captured in a study of blood T cells in healthy people across ages (dated by TCRdb to about 2015). For the wider study: In model experiments, template switching captured about one uniquely barcoded TCR beta cDNA molecule for every two T cells. The study measured age-related changes in TCR beta repertoire diversity using deep sequencing normalized with unique cDNA molecular identifiers. Four age groups were formed from the donors: young (average approximately 15 years), middle-aged (approximately 40), aged (62) and long-lived (about 80). Using the same blood draw, the study looked at two additional independent replicas of 1 million unique cDNA reads for two donors, one aged 18 to 30 and the other aged 80 or older.

Donors were under 40 systemically healthy Caucasian individuals from Russia aged roughly 6 to 100 years. Each donor gave approximately 9.3 milliliters of peripheral blood, collected into EDTA-treated Vacutainer tubes. Ficoll-Paque density-gradient centrifugation was used to isolate PBMCs, with at least 7 million obtained per sample. Total RNA was extracted from PBMCs with Trizol reagent, with at least 5.5 micrograms obtained per sample. Naive CD45RAhigh/CD27high T cell percentages were measured by flow cytometry on a PBMC aliquot from every donor. General conclusions and limits of the study: Compared with the aged group, the long-lived group had more naive CD4+ T cells, fewer expanded clones and increased TCR diversity, a pattern suggesting age selection. A strong correlation was found between observed TCR beta diversity and the percentage of naive T cells measured by flow cytometry. Conclusive comparison of naive and antigen-experienced compartments was prevented by the profiling of bulk unsorted PBMCs. Because donor CMV infection status was unknown, age-related changes in expanded clonotypes were potentially confounded. Estimates of total diversity from one million sequenced T cells were regarded as lower bounds and underestimates. As age increased, observed TCR beta diversity per million T cells dropped in a roughly linear way, and a significant reduction was already evident by age around 41.

This clonotype was found a few times. The antigen it recognizes is unknown. Base qualities are not recorded, but no much larger clone differs from it by a single base. Library method: 5' RACE. Sequencing was carried out with an Illumina HiSeq 2500. A second PCR of roughly 6 to 11 cycles was run with a J-beta primer mix and a sample-barcoded 5' primer. Each TCR beta cDNA molecule received a unique molecular identifier from a template-switch 5' adaptor carrying 12 random nucleotides. Each sample yielded at least 3 million CDR3-containing paired-end reads. First-strand cDNA synthesis was performed from all RNA using the Mint cDNA synthesis kit, with priming by a TRBC-specific oligonucleotide. All cDNA was treated with uracil-DNA glycosylase and then went through a first 18-cycle PCR with the universal primers M1SS and BC2_uni_R. Under the source paper's analysis protocol: For normalization, 1 million high-quality reads were randomly selected from each sample, with every read carrying a distinct molecular identifier. Reads with shared molecular identifiers were discarded instead of being binned into consensus sequences. MiTCR, run with a Q25 quality threshold and the strictest error-elimination algorithm, handled CDR3 identification, clonotype clustering and error correction. A nonparametric unseen species model with Euler transformation was used to estimate a lower bound on total TCR beta diversity. TCRdb reanalyzed the raw reads on its own, using fastp at Q25 for trimming and MiXCR for clone calling, and kept in-frame beta chains. A single entry per CDR3 protein holds the most common genes and DNA from its merged rows. Here the V and J calls rest on TCRdb's processing, not on the authors' analysis. For this sample there are about 720,000 distinct CDR3 sequences; approximately 25% appear just once. The ten largest clones represent roughly 3.8% of the sample.

The germline V gene encodes CDR1 GTSNPN and CDR2 SVGIG (reference sequence). Spanning cysteine to phenylalanine, the CDR3 consists of 16 amino acids. Only the CDR3 DNA is retained, 48 bases long and in frame from the first base. Trimming costs V 3 bases and J 3 bases, and their ends lie 17 bases apart. The same data also contributed to another study, on T cells of mothers and their children. Looking at the second paper: Nine systemically healthy Caucasian individuals, comprising three mothers and their six children, were included as donors. cDNA synthesis consumed the entire amount of extracted RNA, loaded at 1.5 ug RNA in each 15 ul reaction. In the second PCR, the M1S primer introduced both the sample barcodes and 2-4 random nucleotides. More than 8 million TCR beta CDR3 reads were obtained from each mother, and some 3.3 million reads were obtained from each child. In both related and unrelated pairs, thymic selection shapes the output of TCR recombination in a similar way, with inherited differences having only a minor effect. Normalized repertoire overlap was always slightly but never significantly higher in related than unrelated mother-child pairs. With a sensitivity of 90 to 100 clones per million clonotypes, no persistent microchimeric T cell clones were detected. The study used deep NGS to compare TCR beta repertoires of mothers and children, seeking features distinguishing related mother-child pairs from unrelated individuals. On average, the children were roughly 10 +/- 4 years old, while the mothers were approximately 41 +/- 4 years old. Libraries were sequenced on Illumina HiSeq 2000 with 100+100 nt paired-end reads after adapter ligation with NEBNext reagents. To prevent cross-contamination, the mother and child libraries were prepared a month apart and were sequenced in separate runs. Each donor had between about 450,000 and 2,100,000 distinct TCR beta clonotypes identified. Naive TCR beta clonotypes were estimated from low-frequency clonotypes matched to each donor's FACS-determined naive share, without sorting.

Sequencing was carried out using blood. The receptor was isolated from a boy aged 5-17 years in good health. In this chain, TRBV30 is recombined with TRBJ2-2; the best D guess is TRBD1, with 6 bases matching. At the DNA level, the sequence is TGTGCCTGGAGCCGGACAGCCAAACTGTACACCGGGGAGCTGTTTTTT. The encoded protein is CAWSRTAKLYTGELFF.